This T cell receptor (beta chain) is drawn from a study of cytomegalovirus exposure and HLA in healthy donors. General study findings and limits: For most TCR sequences rarity was the rule, although some public TCRs occurred in many donors. According to a subsequent analysis, TCR clusters identified in the first cohort showed a tendency to co-occur across the roughly 120 validation repertoires. A few chains linked to CMV were shown in vitro to be specific for CMV antigens. Researchers catalogued about 160 TCR beta chains as cytomegalovirus-associated.

CDR3 size: 15 residues. The V gene's germline CDR1 is MNHNY and CDR2 SVGAGI (reference sequence). V shed 6 bases and J 3 bases; nucleotides not matched to a gene: 9. A word on this clone: As yet, its antigen is unknown.

TCRdb keeps only in-frame clones here, not all; method: immunoSEQ multiplex PCR. The table lists 260,000 or so clones, about 92% of them singletons. Sequenced material: PBMCs. The sequence came from a woman aged 25 to 39 in good health and CMV-seronegative. The V gene is TRBV6-6, the J gene TRBJ2-3; the match to TRBD1 covers 7 bases. The chain's CDR3 is CASRPGTAITDTQYF. CDR3 coding DNA: TGTGCCAGCAGACCCGGGACAGCCATAACAGATACGCAGTATTTT.